Listed below are T cell receptor beta chains from one sample, sequenced in a study of naive and memory T cell subsets. MiXCR, applied by TCRdb to the UMI-ligation and nested PCR reads, yields one record per CDR3 protein. This sample carries roughly 150,000 distinct CDR3 sequences, 22% of them seen once, and the ten largest clones take less than 0.13%. The material sequenced was naive CD4+ T cells from blood. Receptor source: a human donor in good health. Each CDR3 is given with its conserved first and last residue. A D gene is named only where the DNA matches it firmly. Only some rows state a clone size, as once, few, many or a class for expanded clones.

J: TRBJ2-3
D: TRBD1
V: TRBV25-1
size: few
CDR3: CASRTGFWPTDTQYF
DNA: TGTGCCAGCAGGACAGGGTTCTGGCCCACAGATACGCAGTATTTT

J: TRBJ2-1
D: TRBD2
V: TRBV6-2/TRBV6-3
size: NA
CDR3: CASSTGTSGKNEQFF
DNA: TGTGCCAGCAGTACAGGGACTAGCGGGAAGAATGAGCAGTTCTTC

J: TRBJ1-2
D: NA
V: TRBV7-2
size: NA
CDR3: CASSLVGTSIGYTF
DNA: TGTGCCAGCAGCTTAGTTGGGACAAGTATCGGCTACACCTTC

J: TRBJ1-2
D: NA
V: TRBV28
size: NA
CDR3: CASSSAGVYGYTF
DNA: TGTGCCAGCAGTTCGGCAGGGGTCTATGGCTACACCTTC

J: TRBJ2-2
D: TRBD1
V: TRBV6-2/TRBV6-3
size: few
CDR3: CASRKKPTGLTGELFF
DNA: TGTGCCAGCAGGAAAAAACCGACAGGGTTGACCGGGGAGCTGTTTTTT

J: TRBJ1-1
D: NA
V: TRBV18
size: NA
CDR3: CASSPGLQNTEAFF
DNA: TGTGCCAGCTCTCCGGGACTCCAGAACACTGAAGCTTTCTTT

J: TRBJ1-4
D: NA
V: TRBV4-1
size: few
CDR3: CASSQGSSGMMTGKLFF
DNA: TGCGCCAGCAGCCAAGGTTCCTCAGGGATGATGACGGGAAAACTGTTTTTT

J: TRBJ2-1
D: TRBD1
V: TRBV29-1
size: many
CDR3: CSVTGARAEQFF
DNA: TGCAGCGTCACAGGGGCTCGCGCTGAGCAGTTCTTC

J: TRBJ2-3
D: TRBD2
V: TRBV20-1
size: NA
CDR3: CSARVASGWGTDTQYF
DNA: TGCAGTGCTAGAGTGGCTAGCGGGTGGGGCACAGATACGCAGTATTTT

J: TRBJ2-4
D: NA
V: TRBV27
size: few
CDR3: CASSSYPNIQYF
DNA: TGTGCCAGCAGTTCCTATCCCAACATTCAGTACTTC

J: TRBJ2-1
D: TRBD1
V: TRBV7-7
size: NA
CDR3: CASSHDRGGEQFF
DNA: TGTGCCAGCAGTCACGACAGGGGCGGCGAGCAGTTCTTC